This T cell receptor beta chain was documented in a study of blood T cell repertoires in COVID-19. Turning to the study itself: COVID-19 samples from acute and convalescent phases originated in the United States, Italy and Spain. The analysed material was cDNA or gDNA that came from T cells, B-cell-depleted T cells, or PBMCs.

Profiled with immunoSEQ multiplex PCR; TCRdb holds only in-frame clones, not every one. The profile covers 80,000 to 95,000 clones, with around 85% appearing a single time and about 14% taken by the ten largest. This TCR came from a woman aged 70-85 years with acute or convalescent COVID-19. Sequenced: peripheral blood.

CDR3 residues: CASTISGGLGNTIYF. CDR3 DNA: TGTGCCAGCACCATATCAGGGGGGCTTGGAAACACCATATATTTT. The rearrangement joins TRBV6-5 to TRBJ1-3, with 7 bases fitting TRBD1. The germline V gene encodes CDR1 MNHEY and CDR2 SVGAGI. CDR3 length equals 15 residues. Trimming removed 7 bases from V and 3 bases from J; junction bases left unmatched: 9.